The entry that follows covers one T cell receptor (beta chain) sequence. The sample comes from a study of T cell responses to AZD1222 COVID-19 vaccine. Assay used: immunoSEQ multiplex PCR; TCRdb lists only in-frame clones, some missing. The sample holds approximately 72,000 clones, approximately 90% seen once. V was pared by 0 bases and J by 5 bases, with 10 bases between. The germline V gene encodes CDR1 SGHNT and CDR2 YENEEA. The CDR3 consists of 14 residues. The receptor was derived from an adult who received the AZD1222 COVID-19 vaccine. This sequence joins TRBV11-3 and TRBJ1-1; TRBD1 might be the D (6 bases). Sequenced material: peripheral blood, taken 28 days after the second AZD1222 dose. The CDR3 coding sequence is TGTGCCAGCAGCTTAGAGGGGGCGGATACTGAAGCTTTCTTT. It translates to CASSLEGADTEAFF.